This record concerns one TCR beta chain sequence. What it recognizes is unknown. This CDR3 region has 14 residues. Germline values: CDR1 SEHNR, CDR2 FQNEAQ (reference sequence). The V gene lost 1 base and the J gene lost 2 bases, with 6 bases spanning the gap. These data are taken from a study of T cell responses to AZD1222 COVID-19 vaccine. The study, taken as a whole, reports: Spike-specific TCR breadth and depth went up after people got two AZD1222 doses. Close to half of spike-specific TCRs reportedly recognize unmutated variant regions.

Sequencing used immunoSEQ multiplex PCR; TCRdb keeps in-frame clones, though not all of them. The data contain tens of thousands of clones, around 85% of them singletons. This sample comprised peripheral blood, obtained on day 0 of AZD1222 vaccination. The genes are TRBV7-9 and TRBJ1-5, with D unclear. The TCR was taken from an adult in good health. The CDR3: CASSLGPGNQPQHF. CDR3 coding DNA: TGTGCCAGCAGCTTAGGACCAGGCAATCAGCCCCAGCATTTT.